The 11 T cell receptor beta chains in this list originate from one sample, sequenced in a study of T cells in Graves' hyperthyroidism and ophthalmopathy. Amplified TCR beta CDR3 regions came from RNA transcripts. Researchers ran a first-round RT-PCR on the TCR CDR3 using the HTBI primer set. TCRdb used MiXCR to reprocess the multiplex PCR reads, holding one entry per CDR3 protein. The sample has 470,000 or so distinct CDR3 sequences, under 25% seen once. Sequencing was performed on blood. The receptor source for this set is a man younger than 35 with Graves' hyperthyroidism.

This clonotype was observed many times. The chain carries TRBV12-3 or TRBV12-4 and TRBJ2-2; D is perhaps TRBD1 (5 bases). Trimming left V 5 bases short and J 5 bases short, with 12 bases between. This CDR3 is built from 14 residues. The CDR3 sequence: CASSPVGLTGELFF. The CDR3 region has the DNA TGTGCCAGCAGTCCCGTGGGGCTTACCGGGGAGCTGTTTTTT.

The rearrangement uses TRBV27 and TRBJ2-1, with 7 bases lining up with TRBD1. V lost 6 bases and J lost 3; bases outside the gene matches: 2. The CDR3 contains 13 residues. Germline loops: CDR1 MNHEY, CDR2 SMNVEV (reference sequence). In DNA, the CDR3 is TGTGCCAGCAGGACAGGGATCTACAATGAGCAGTTCTTC. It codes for CASRTGIYNEQFF.

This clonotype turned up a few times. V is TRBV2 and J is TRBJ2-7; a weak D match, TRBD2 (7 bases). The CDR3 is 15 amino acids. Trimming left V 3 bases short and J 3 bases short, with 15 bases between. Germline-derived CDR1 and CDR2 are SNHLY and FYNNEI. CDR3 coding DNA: TGTGCCAGCAGTGAGGTCGGGGGGCCCCTCTACGAGCAGTACTTC. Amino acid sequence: CASSEVGGPLYEQYF.

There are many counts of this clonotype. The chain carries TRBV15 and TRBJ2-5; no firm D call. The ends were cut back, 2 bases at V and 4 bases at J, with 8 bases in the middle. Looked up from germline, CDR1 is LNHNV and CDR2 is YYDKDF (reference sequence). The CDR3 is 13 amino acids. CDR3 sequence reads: CATSRIAGETQYF. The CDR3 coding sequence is TGTGCCACCAGCAGAATAGCCGGAGAGACCCAGTACTTC. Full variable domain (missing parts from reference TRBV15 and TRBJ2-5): DAMVIQNPRYQVTQFGKPVTLSCSQTLNHNVMYWYQQKSSQAPKLLFHYYDKDFNNEADTPDNFQSRRPNTSFCFLDIRSPGLGDTAMYLCATSRIAGETQYFGPGTRLLVL.

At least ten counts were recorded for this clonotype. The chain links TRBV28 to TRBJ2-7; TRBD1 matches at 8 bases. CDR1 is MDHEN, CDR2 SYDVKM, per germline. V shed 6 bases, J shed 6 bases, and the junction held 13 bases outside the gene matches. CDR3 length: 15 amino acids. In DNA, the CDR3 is TGTGCCAGCAGCGAAAATCAGGGGGCGCGTTTCGAGCAGTACTTC. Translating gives CASSENQGARFEQYF.

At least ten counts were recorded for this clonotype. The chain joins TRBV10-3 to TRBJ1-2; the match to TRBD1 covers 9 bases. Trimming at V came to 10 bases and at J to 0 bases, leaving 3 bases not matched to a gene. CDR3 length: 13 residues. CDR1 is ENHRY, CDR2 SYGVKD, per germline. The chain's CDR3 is CATRDRANYGYTF. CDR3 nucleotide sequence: TGTGCCACGAGGGACAGGGCTAACTATGGCTACACCTTC.

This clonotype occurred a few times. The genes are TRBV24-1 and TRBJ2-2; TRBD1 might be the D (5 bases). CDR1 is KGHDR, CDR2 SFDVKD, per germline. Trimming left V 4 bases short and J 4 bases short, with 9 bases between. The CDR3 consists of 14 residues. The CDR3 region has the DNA TGTGCCACCAGTGAGGCCAGGGTCACCGGGGAGCTGTTTTTT. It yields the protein CATSEARVTGELFF.

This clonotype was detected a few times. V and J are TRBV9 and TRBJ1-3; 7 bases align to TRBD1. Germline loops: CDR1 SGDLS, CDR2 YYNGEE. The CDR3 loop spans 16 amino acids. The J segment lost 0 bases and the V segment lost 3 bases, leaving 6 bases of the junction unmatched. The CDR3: CASSGLGQDSGNTIYF. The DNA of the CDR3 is TGTGCCAGCAGCGGGCTTGGACAGGACTCTGGAAACACCATATATTTT.

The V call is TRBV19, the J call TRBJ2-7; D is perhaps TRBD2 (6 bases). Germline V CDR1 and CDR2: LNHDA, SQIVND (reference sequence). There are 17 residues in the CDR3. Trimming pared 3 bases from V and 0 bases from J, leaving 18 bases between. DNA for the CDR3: TGTGCCAGTAGTATGGCCCTCGGGGAGGACTACTCCTACGAGCAGTACTTC. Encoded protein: CASSMALGEDYSYEQYF.

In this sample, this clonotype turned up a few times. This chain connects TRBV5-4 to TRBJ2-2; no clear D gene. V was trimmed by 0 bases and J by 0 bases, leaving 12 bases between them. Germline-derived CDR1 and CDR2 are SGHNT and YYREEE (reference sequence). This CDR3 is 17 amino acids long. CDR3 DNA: TGTGCCAGCAGCTTGGCCCAGCGACTTTCGAACACCGGGGAGCTGTTTTTT. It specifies CASSLAQRLSNTGELFF.

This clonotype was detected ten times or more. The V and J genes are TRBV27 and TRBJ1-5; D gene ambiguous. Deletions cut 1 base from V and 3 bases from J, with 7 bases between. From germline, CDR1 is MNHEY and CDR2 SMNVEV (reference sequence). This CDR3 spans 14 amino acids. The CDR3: CASSLYGYNQPQHF. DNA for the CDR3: TGTGCCAGCAGTTTATACGGCTACAATCAGCCCCAGCATTTT.